This T cell receptor (beta chain) is from a study of CD8 T cells in ankylosing spondylitis. Study-wide results and caveats: Disease-linked clones reportedly showed significant enrichment in matched ankylosing spondylitis synovial fluid.

TCRdb re-derived calls from the 5' RACE reads in MiXCR, one entry per CDR3 protein. The sample contains fewer than 250,000 distinct CDR3 sequences, 30% to 35% of which appear only once. Of note for this clonotype: Its target is not known.

The TCR was taken from a male donor with ankylosing spondylitis or in good health (not recorded which). The sample was blood, either unsorted or a sorted T cell fraction (not recorded which).

This CDR3 is CASSEGVWDTQYF. The DNA for the CDR3 is TGTGCCAGCAGTGAGGGGGTATGGGATACGCAGTATTTT. V usage is TRBV2 and J usage is TRBJ2-3, with D perhaps being TRBD1 or TRBD2 (5 bases each). Germline-derived CDR1 and CDR2 are SNHLY and FYNNEI. The V end was cut by 3 bases, the J end by 6 bases, with 10 bases between. The CDR3 runs to 13 residues.